The present T cell receptor beta chain was sequenced within a study of early T cells in non-severe SARS-CoV-2 infection. The V gene end was trimmed by 5 bases and the J gene end by 2 bases; junction bases not matched to a gene: 8. The CDR3 consists of 15 residues. This clonotype occurred a few times. The protocol attached unique molecular identifiers to individual cDNA molecules. TCRdb reprocessed the 5' RACE reads via MiXCR and lists one record per CDR3 protein. The sample shows around 98,000 distinct CDR3 sequences, 8% to 13% of them seen only once. Sequencing was done on a sample of whole blood. This clonotype was sampled from an adult who was a healthcare worker with PCR-confirmed SARS-CoV-2 infection or an uninfected control (not recorded which). The rearrangement uses TRBV12-3 or TRBV12-4 and TRBJ2-7, with 8 positions matching TRBD1. CDR3 DNA sequence: TGTGCCAGCAGTCCCGCCGGGACAGGAGCCTACGAGCAGTACTTC. Its translation: CASSPAGTGAYEQYF.